Listed below are T cell receptor beta chains from one sample, sequenced in a study of blood T cells in healthy people across ages. TCRdb independently ran MiXCR on the 5' RACE reads; one entry per CDR3 protein. The table includes roughly 1.6 million distinct CDR3 sequences, about 35% detected once. Source material: blood. These receptors all stem from a young woman in good health. Each CDR3 is given with its conserved first and last residue. A D gene is named only where the DNA matches it firmly. Clone size, where shown, is once, few, many, or a class for clones that have expanded.

CDR3nt | CDR3aa | len | v_gene | abundance | j_gene | d_gene
TGTGCCAGCAGCGGAGGCCCTTCCCCTTGGGGCGAGCAGTACTTC | CASSGGPSPWGEQYF | 15 | TRBV9 | - | TRBJ2-7 | -
TGTGCCAGCAGGAGACTAGCGGGGACTGGCGATGAGCAGTTCTTC | CASRRLAGTGDEQFF | 15 | TRBV6-1 | few | TRBJ2-1 | TRBD2
TGCAGTGCTAGAGATATCCCTAGCGGGATATATGCAGATACGCAGTATTTT | CSARDIPSGIYADTQYF | 17 | TRBV20-1 | - | TRBJ2-3 | TRBD2
TGCAGTGCTACCCTCCTAGCGTCTGAGACCCAGTACTTC | CSATLLASETQYF | 13 | TRBV20-1 | few | TRBJ2-5 | -
TGTGCCAGCAGCTTTCCGGATGCGGAGACCCAGTACTTC | CASSFPDAETQYF | 13 | TRBV13 | - | TRBJ2-5 | -
TGCAGTGCCCTGCCCTTACTAACGGGAGGAGACAATGAGCAGTTCTTC | CSALPLLTGGDNEQFF | 16 | TRBV20-1 | few | TRBJ2-1 | TRBD2
TGTGCCATTCGGACAGGGGCTGGCTACGAGCAGTACTTC | CAIRTGAGYEQYF | 13 | TRBV6-2/TRBV6-3 | - | TRBJ2-7 | TRBD1
TGTGCCAGCAGTTTGGGACGGGGGGCGAGCCTTTCCTACAATGAGCAGTTCTTC | CASSLGRGASLSYNEQFF | 18 | TRBV12-3/TRBV12-4 | - | TRBJ2-1 | -
TGTGCCAGCAGTGATATTGGAGACAGAGAAGAGACCCAGTACTTC | CASSDIGDREETQYF | 15 | TRBV6-1 | - | TRBJ2-5 | -
TGTGCCAGCAGTTACCGGGACAGGTTAGGAGGGGACCCGGGCGTAACACAAGAGACCCAGTACTTC | CASSYRDRLGGDPGVTQETQYF | 22 | TRBV6-5 | - | TRBJ2-5 | TRBD1
TGCAGTGCTAAAGGGGGAGCTTTGGATGAGCAGTTCTTC | CSAKGGALDEQFF | 13 | TRBV20-1 | - | TRBJ2-1 | -
TGCAGTGCTATTCCCTTCGGGGGCTGGGAGACCCAGTACTTC | CSAIPFGGWETQYF | 14 | TRBV20-1 | few | TRBJ2-5 | -
TGTGCCAGCAGCCAAGACGGGGCCGCCGTCTACGAGCAGTACTTC | CASSQDGAAVYEQYF | 15 | TRBV3-1 | many | TRBJ2-7 | -
TGCAGTGCTAGAGAGCCCAGGGGAGCCAGTGGGGAGCAGTACTTC | CSAREPRGASGEQYF | 15 | TRBV20-1 | - | TRBJ2-5 | -
TGCAGTGCTAGCAGACAGGGGTCCTACGAGCAGTACTTC | CSASRQGSYEQYF | 13 | TRBV20-1 | few | TRBJ2-7 | TRBD1
TGTGCCAGCGAGCTCTTCAATGAGCAGTTCTTC | CASELFNEQFF | 11 | TRBV7-9 | - | TRBJ2-1 | -
TGTGCCAGCAGTTCCGGGGTAAGCTCCTACAATGAGCAGTTCTTC | CASSSGVSSYNEQFF | 15 | TRBV27 | many | TRBJ2-1 | -
TGCGCCAGCAGCCAAGGGGGGGCGAATCAGCCCCAGCATTTT | CASSQGGANQPQHF | 14 | TRBV4-1 | few | TRBJ1-5 | -
TGTGCCAGCAGTTTTTTAGTGCAAGAGACCCAGTACTTC | CASSFLVQETQYF | 13 | TRBV28 | few | TRBJ2-5 | -
TGTGCCAGCAGGTCGGGAACGAACACTGAAGCTTTCTTT | CASRSGTNTEAFF | 13 | TRBV7-9 | - | TRBJ1-1 | -
TGCAGTGCTAGACCGACGGCAGGTAGAAGCAACGAGCAGTACTTC | CSARPTAGRSNEQYF | 15 | TRBV20-1 | - | TRBJ2-7 | -
TGTGCCAGCAGTCCCCCGGGGGTGCCCGGGGGCACTGAAGCTTTCTTT | CASSPPGVPGGTEAFF | 16 | TRBV6-6 | - | TRBJ1-1 | -
TGTGCCAGCAGCTTAGTGGGTGTAGCGAGGGCCGATAAGCAGTTCTTC | CASSLVGVARADKQFF | 16 | TRBV7-9 | - | TRBJ2-1 | -
TGCAGTGCTAGAGGAGGTCTCCGACACCTACTGAACACTGAAGCTTTCTTT | CSARGGLRHLLNTEAFF | 17 | TRBV20-1 | - | TRBJ1-1 | -